The 20 T cell receptor beta chains reported below all come from one sample, sequenced in a study of regulatory T cells in long-lasting Graves disease (dated by TCRdb to 2020 to 2023). Library method: multiplex PCR. The instrument was an Illumina HiSeq 4000. iRepertoire HTBI primers and Arm-PCR amplification of CDR3 regions were used to construct TCR beta libraries. Through fastp at Q25 and MiXCR, TCRdb rebuilt clones from the public reads, retaining in-frame beta chains. Duplicate CDR3 protein sequences are folded into a single record with the most common DNA and genes. A total of 200,000 to 250,000 distinct CDR3 sequences appear in this sample, around 19% of them only once. The ten largest account for about an eighth of the sample. The time point tag for this specimen amounts to: newly diagnosed GD, antithyroid drugs for less than 3 months. RNA was extracted from PBMCs in TRIzol for both TCR sequencing and RNA sequencing.

The data also belong to a second study, concerning T cells in Graves' hyperthyroidism and ophthalmopathy.

The material sequenced was peripheral blood mononuclear cells (PBMCs), taken at new diagnosis, from a patient treated with antithyroid drugs. These receptors all stem from a woman aged 25 to 45 with Graves disease. Donor details come from another sample of the same person, matched by shared clones.

The sample holds a few counts of this clonotype. The chain couples TRBV5-4 to TRBJ2-1; no firm D call. The CDR3 totals 12 residues. Between the trimmed V and J ends, which lost 0 bases and 7 bases, there was a span of 5 bases. CDR1 SGHNT and CDR2 YYREEE come from the germline V gene (reference sequence). The CDR3 DNA reads TGTGCCAGCAGCTTGGCGCAGAATGAGCAGTTCTTC. Translating it yields CASSLAQNEQFF.

This clonotype was observed many times. The V and J genes are TRBV2 and TRBJ1-2; D call uncertain. Trimming took off 1 base at V and 4 bases at J, with 13 bases between the two ends. Germline V lookup: CDR1 SNHLY, CDR2 FYNNEI. The CDR3 runs 15 residues. CDR3 sequence: CASSEVAGRLYGYTF. DNA of the CDR3: TGTGCCAGCAGTGAAGTCGCCGGACGCCTCTATGGCTACACCTTC.

Ten or more counts support this clonotype. This rearrangement joins TRBV18 to TRBJ2-5; TRBD2 matches 8 bases. The CDR3 extends over 19 amino acids. The germline V gene has CDR1 KGHSH and CDR2 LQKENI. The J segment lost 1 base and the V segment lost 1 base, leaving 14 bases of the junction unmatched. The CDR3 coding sequence is TGTGCCAGCTCACCACTCGGATCGAGCGGGGGACGATTCCAAGAGACCCAGTACTTC. Translation gives CASSPLGSSGGRFQETQYF.

This clonotype was recorded many times. The chain joins TRBV2 to TRBJ1-5; D is perhaps TRBD1 (5 bases). V shed 10 bases and J shed 3 bases, with 19 bases lying between them. This CDR3 spans 15 amino acids. Germline V gene data show CDR1 as SNHLY and CDR2 as FYNNEI. CDR3 nucleotides: TGTGCCATCCGACAGAGTTGGGTTGCCAATCAGCCCCAGCATTTT. Its protein product is CAIRQSWVANQPQHF.

The table lists this clonotype with many counts. The gene calls are TRBV6-2 or TRBV6-3 and TRBJ1-5, with 9 nucleotides matching TRBD1. With 7 bases clipped from V and 2 bases from J, the junction kept 9 bases outside the gene matches. The germline gives CDR1 MNHEY, CDR2 SVGEGT. CDR3 length: 16 residues. The CDR3 DNA reads TGTGCCAGCACCTCACTCCGGGACAGGGGCAATCAGCCCCAGCATTTT. It yields the protein CASTSLRDRGNQPQHF.

This clonotype has ten or more counts. The chain is built from TRBV7-9 and TRBJ2-5; 12 bases are shared with TRBD2. The CDR3 has 15 amino acids. Trimming took 6 bases from V and 1 from J; bases not matched to a gene: 3. CDR1 and CDR2 from the germline V gene are SEHNR and FQNEAQ (reference sequence). CDR3 sequence reads: CASSLTSGGQETQYF. The DNA for the CDR3 is TGTGCCAGCAGTTTGACTAGCGGGGGCCAAGAGACCCAGTACTTC.

The sample holds many counts of this clonotype. This chain uses TRBV10-2 with TRBJ1-4; D possibly corresponds to TRBD1 (5 bases). The CDR3 totals 11 residues. Deletions cut 10 bases from V and 11 bases from J, with 14 bases between. CDR1 is WSHSY and CDR2 is SAAADI in the germline V gene. CDR3 amino acids: CATLWDSKLFF. The CDR3 bases are TGCGCCACCCTATGGGACTCCAAACTGTTTTTT.

The J gene is TRBJ2-7, the V gene TRBV7-3; 7 nucleotides agree with TRBD1. Germline V CDR1 and CDR2: SGHTA, FQGTGA. V lost 4 bases, J lost 5 bases, and 8 bases stayed unmatched. The CDR3 contains 14 residues. CDR3 sequence: CASSSKQGSNEQYF. The CDR3 DNA reads as TGTGCCAGCAGCTCCAAACAGGGGTCCAACGAGCAGTACTTC.

This clonotype was detected a few times. A junction boundary mismatches the germline segment, possibly from a read error. This chain's CDR3 is CVSSRPGSLGDSGNTIYF. CDR3 sequence (DNA): TGTGTCAGCAGCCGTCCCGGATCCTTGGGGGACTCTGGAAACACCATATATTTT. This rearrangement joins TRBV5-6 to TRBJ1-3, with D tentatively TRBD1 (5 bases). The germline CDR1 and CDR2 sequences are SGHDT and YYEEEE. The CDR3 extends over 18 amino acids.

V is TRBV20-1 and J is TRBJ1-1; 10 nucleotides match TRBD1. The V segment lost 3 bases and the J segment 0 bases; nucleotides outside the gene matches: 7. The CDR3 has 16 residues. Germline assignment: CDR1 DFQATT and CDR2 SNEGSKA (reference sequence). CDR3 residues: CSASRDRGPMNTEAFF. Written as DNA, the CDR3 is TGCAGTGCTAGCCGGGACAGGGGACCCATGAACACTGAAGCTTTCTTT.

The table lists this clonotype with a few counts. The CDR3 bases are TGTGCCTGGAGTGGGGGACCCGGGGAGCTGTTTTTT. The encoded protein is CAWSGGPGELFF. The chain recombines TRBV30 with TRBJ2-2; the D gene could be TRBD1 or TRBD2 (5 bases each). Trimming removed 1 base at V and 6 bases at J, with 6 bases between. The CDR3 loop spans 12 amino acids. Germline V gene lookup returns CDR1 GTSNPN and CDR2 SVGIG (reference sequence).

This clonotype was detected ten times or more. The CDR3 sequence: CASSDGGAYEQYF. For the CDR3, the DNA is TGTGCCAGCAGCGACGGGGGGGCCTACGAGCAGTACTTC. The rearrangement links TRBV2 to TRBJ2-7; 8 nucleotides align to TRBD2. Germline CDR1 reads SNHLY; CDR2 reads FYNNEI. V gave up 6 bases and J gave up 2 bases; unmatched junction bases: 3. CDR3 length: 13 amino acids.

This clonotype was counted a few times. It may be a read error: a sequence one base away is much more abundant. This chain uses TRBV27 with TRBJ1-4; the D is unclear. This CDR3 is built from 15 residues. From germline, CDR1 is MNHEY and CDR2 SMNVEV (reference sequence). The V end lost 6 bases, the J end lost 8 bases, and 19 bases lay between the germline ends. CDR3 DNA sequence: TGTGCCAGCAGCTCCCTCGGACCTCCAGCAGAAAAACTGTTTTTT. Residues: CASSSLGPPAEKLFF.

Many counts were recorded for this clonotype. The chain is built from TRBV11-2 and TRBJ1-6, with TRBD1 matching 8 bases. J was trimmed by 7 bases and V by 5 bases; bases with no gene match: 7. Germline V gives CDR1 SGHAT, CDR2 FQNNGV. The CDR3 consists of 15 residues. This chain's CDR3 is CASSPGGAGNSPLHF. CDR3 nucleotide sequence: TGTGCCAGCAGCCCAGGGGGCGCAGGAAATTCACCCCTCCACTTT.

This clonotype has at least ten counts. This sequence joins TRBV6-2 or TRBV6-3 and TRBJ2-3, with D perhaps matching TRBD2 (5 bases). The germline V and J ends were trimmed by 0 bases and 0 bases, with 16 bases remaining between them. This CDR3 comprises 18 residues. Germline V gene data show CDR1 as MNHEY and CDR2 as SVGEGT. The CDR3 is CASSYSITGRASTDTQYF. The CDR3 coding sequence is TGTGCCAGCAGTTACTCGATAACGGGAAGGGCGAGCACAGATACGCAGTATTTT.

There are many counts of this clonotype. The chain employs TRBV20-1 and TRBJ2-1; 11 positions match TRBD2. This CDR3 spans 16 amino acids. J gave up 2 bases and V 4 bases, and 7 bases lay outside the gene matches. CDR1 is DFQATT, CDR2 SNEGSKA, per germline (reference sequence). CDR3 in amino acids: CSATHLAGGTYNEQFF. Written as DNA, the CDR3 is TGCAGTGCTACCCATCTAGCGGGGGGCACCTACAATGAGCAGTTCTTC.

Concerning this clonotype: A much larger clone differs by one base, so this may be a read error. The chain employs TRBV9 and TRBJ1-1; D is unresolved. Germline V gives CDR1 SGDLS, CDR2 YYNGEE. This CDR3 spans 13 amino acids. DNA of the CDR3: TGTGCCGGCAGCGTAGATCCAAACACTGAAGCTTTCTTT. As protein: CAGSVDPNTEAFF.

This clonotype was observed many times. The chain employs TRBV9 and TRBJ1-4, with 9 bases aligning to TRBD1. In germline, CDR1 is SGDLS, CDR2 YYNGEE. The ends lost 2 bases at V and 1 base at J; junction bases unmatched: 3. This CDR3 is built from 16 residues. The CDR3 sequence: CASSVGTGRTNEKLFF. CDR3 nucleotide sequence: TGTGCCAGCAGCGTCGGGACAGGGAGAACTAATGAAAAACTGTTTTTT.

In this sample, this clonotype turned up a few times. The rearrangement joins TRBV4-1 to TRBJ2-1, with unresolved D. The CDR3 spans 13 residues. V lost 3 bases, J lost 8 bases, and 11 bases lay in between. The germline CDR1 and CDR2 sequences are MGHRA and YSYEKL. Written as DNA, the CDR3 is TGCGCCAGCAGCCATGCGCTCGGAGATGAGCAGTTCTTC. This encodes CASSHALGDEQFF.

This clonotype showed up many times. The chain joins TRBV29-1 to TRBJ1-3; unclear D gene. Germline assignment: CDR1 SQVTM and CDR2 ANQGSEA. The CDR3 is 12 residues long. V dropped 6 bases and J dropped 3 bases, with 9 bases sitting between them. CDR3 in amino acids: CSVNRNGNTIYF. The DNA of the CDR3 is TGCAGCGTGAACCGCAATGGAAACACCATATATTTT. Filled out from reference TRBV29-1 and TRBJ1-3, the complete variable domain reads SAVISQKPSRDICQRGTSLTIQCQVDSQVTMMFWYRQQPGQSLTLIATANQGSEATYESGFVIDKFPISRPNLTFSTLTVSNMSPEDSSIYLCSVNRNGNTIYFGEGSWLTVV.